One T cell receptor beta chain is described in this entry. This entry is derived from a study of OX40 agonist ivuxolimab in advanced cancers. Profiling relied on immunoSEQ multiplex PCR, and the TCRdb table lists in-frame clones only, not all of them. The sample lists over 60,000 clones; roughly nine tenths were seen once. The V gene lost 0 bases and the J gene lost 8 bases, with 8 bases spanning the gap. This CDR3 spans 13 amino acids. The germline V gene encodes CDR1 MNHNY and CDR2 SVGAGI (reference sequence). Sample: CD4+ or CD8+ T cells sorted from blood, taken in a trial of the OX40 agonist ivuxolimab. The V gene is TRBV6-6, the J gene TRBJ2-1; D is perhaps TRBD2 (5 bases). This TCR was recovered from an adult with an advanced solid tumor such as melanoma, head and neck, liver or kidney cancer. CDR3 sequence reads: CASSYSRVDEQFF. CDR3 DNA: TGTGCCAGCAGTTACTCGAGGGTCGATGAGCAGTTCTTC.